Listed here is a single T cell receptor beta chain. This entry belongs to a study of T-cell reconstitution after alpha-beta-depleted transplantation in children. CDR1 and CDR2 from the germline V gene are SGHTA and FQGNSA. Trimming cost V 1 base and J 5 bases, with 11 bases left between them. This CDR3 region has 15 residues. Preparation of the TCRbeta library involved a method that used unique molecular identifiers. TCRdb analysed the PCR reads with MiXCR anew, one entry per CDR3 protein. The table has about 500,000 distinct CDR3 sequences, roughly 33% seen once. The sequence derives from a human donor who donated a stem cell graft to a child with aplastic anemia. This specimen was PBMCs from the stem cell graft donor, taken from the stem cell graft. This rearrangement joins TRBV7-2 to TRBJ2-2; D ambiguous. The DNA of the CDR3 is TGTGCCAGCAGCTTAGTTCTGAGGCAGACCGGGGAGCTGTTTTTT. It yields the protein CASSLVLRQTGELFF.